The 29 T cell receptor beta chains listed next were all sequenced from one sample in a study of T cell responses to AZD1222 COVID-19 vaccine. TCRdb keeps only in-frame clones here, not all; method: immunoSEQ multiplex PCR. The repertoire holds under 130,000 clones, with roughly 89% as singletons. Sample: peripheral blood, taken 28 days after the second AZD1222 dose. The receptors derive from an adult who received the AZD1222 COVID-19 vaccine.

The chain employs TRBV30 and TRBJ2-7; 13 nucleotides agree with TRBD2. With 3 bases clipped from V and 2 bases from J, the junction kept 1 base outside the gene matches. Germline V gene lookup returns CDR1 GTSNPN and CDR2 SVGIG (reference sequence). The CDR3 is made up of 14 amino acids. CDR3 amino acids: CAWRGTSGAYEQYF. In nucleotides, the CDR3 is TGTGCCTGGAGAGGGACTAGCGGGGCCTACGAGCAGTACTTC. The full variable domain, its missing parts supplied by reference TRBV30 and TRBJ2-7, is SQTIHQWPATLVQPVGSPLSLECTVEGTSNPNLYWYRQAAGRGLQLLFYSVGIGQISSEVPQNLSASRPQDRQFILSSKKLLLSDSGFYLCAWRGTSGAYEQYFGPGTRLTVT.

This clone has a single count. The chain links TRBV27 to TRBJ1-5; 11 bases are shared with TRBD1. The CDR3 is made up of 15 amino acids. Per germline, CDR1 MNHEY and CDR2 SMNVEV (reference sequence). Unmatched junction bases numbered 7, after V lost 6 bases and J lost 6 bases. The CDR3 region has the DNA TGTGCCAGCAGAAGTGGGACAGGGGGGGGTCAGCCCCAGCATTTT. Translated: CASRSGTGGGQPQHF.

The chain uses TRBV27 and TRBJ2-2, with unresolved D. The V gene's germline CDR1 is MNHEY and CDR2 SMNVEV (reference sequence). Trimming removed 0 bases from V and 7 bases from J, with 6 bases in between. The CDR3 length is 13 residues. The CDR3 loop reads CASSLSTFGELFF. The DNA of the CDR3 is TGTGCCAGCAGTTTATCGACCTTCGGGGAGCTGTTTTTT.

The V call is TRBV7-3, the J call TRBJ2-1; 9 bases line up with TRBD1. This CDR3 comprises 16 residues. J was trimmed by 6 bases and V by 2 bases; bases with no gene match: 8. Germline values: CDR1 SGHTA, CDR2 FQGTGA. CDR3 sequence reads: CASSLGAGTGINEQFF. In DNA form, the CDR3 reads TGTGCCAGCAGCTTAGGGGCCGGGACAGGGATCAATGAGCAGTTCTTC.

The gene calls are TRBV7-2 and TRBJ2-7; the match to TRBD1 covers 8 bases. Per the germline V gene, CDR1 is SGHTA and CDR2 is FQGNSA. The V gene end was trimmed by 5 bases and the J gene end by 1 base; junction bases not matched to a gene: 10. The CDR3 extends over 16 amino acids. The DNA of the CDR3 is TGTGCCAGCAGCCCGGAGGGCAGGGGGCGTTCCTACGAGCAGTACTTC. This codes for CASSPEGRGRSYEQYF.

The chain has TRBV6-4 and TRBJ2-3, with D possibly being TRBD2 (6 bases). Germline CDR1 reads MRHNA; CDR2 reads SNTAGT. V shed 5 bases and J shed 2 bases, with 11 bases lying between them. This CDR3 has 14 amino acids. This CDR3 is CASSNRDSTDTQYF. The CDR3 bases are TGTGCCAGCAGTAACCGGGACTCCACAGATACGCAGTATTTT.

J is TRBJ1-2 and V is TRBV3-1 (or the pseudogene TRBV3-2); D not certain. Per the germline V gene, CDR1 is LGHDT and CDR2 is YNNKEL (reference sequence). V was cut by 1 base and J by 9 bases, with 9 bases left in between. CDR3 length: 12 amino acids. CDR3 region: CASSQVLGSYTF. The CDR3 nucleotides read TGTGCCAGCAGCCAAGTACTCGGGAGCTACACCTTC.

The CDR3: CASSPLAGYGYQETQYF. The CDR3 DNA reads TGTGCCAGCAGCCCCCTCGCCGGGTACGGCTACCAAGAGACCCAGTACTTC. The chain carries TRBV7-9 and TRBJ2-5; D is unresolved. The CDR3 is 17 amino acids. V shed 5 bases and J shed 0 bases, with 19 bases lying between them. The germline gives CDR1 SEHNR, CDR2 FQNEAQ (reference sequence). Drawing the rest from reference TRBV7-9 and TRBJ2-5, the complete variable domain is DTGVSQNPRHKITKRGQNVTFRCDPISEHNRLYWYRQTLGQGPEFLTYFQNEAQLEKSRLLSDRFSAERPKGSFSTLEIQRTEQGDSAMYLCASSPLAGYGYQETQYFGPGTRLLVL.

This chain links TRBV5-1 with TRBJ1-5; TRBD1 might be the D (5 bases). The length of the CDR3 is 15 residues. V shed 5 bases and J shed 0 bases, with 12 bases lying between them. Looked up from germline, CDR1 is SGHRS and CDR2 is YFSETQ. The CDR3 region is CASSPGGDSNQPQHF. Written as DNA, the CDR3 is TGCGCCAGCAGTCCTGGAGGGGATAGCAATCAGCCCCAGCATTTT.

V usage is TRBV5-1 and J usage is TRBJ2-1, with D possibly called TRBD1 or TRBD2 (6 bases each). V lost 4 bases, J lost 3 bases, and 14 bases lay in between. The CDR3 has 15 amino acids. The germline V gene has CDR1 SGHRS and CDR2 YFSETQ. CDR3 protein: CASSHGGQGYNEQFF. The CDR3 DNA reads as TGCGCCAGCAGCCATGGGGGGCAAGGCTACAATGAGCAGTTCTTC.

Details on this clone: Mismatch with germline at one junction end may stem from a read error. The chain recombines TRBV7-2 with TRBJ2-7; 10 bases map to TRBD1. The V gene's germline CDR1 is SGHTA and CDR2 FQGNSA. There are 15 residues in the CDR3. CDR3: CASSLVPGQGTPLDF. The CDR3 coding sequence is TGTGCCAGCAGCTTAGTACCGGGACAGGGGACGCCTCTGGACTTC.

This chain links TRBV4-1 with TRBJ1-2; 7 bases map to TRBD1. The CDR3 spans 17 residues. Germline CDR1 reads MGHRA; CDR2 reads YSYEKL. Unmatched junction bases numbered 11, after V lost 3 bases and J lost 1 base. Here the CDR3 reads CASSQDPDRRVNYGYTF. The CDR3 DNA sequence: TGCGCCAGCAGCCAGGACCCGGACAGGAGGGTTAACTATGGCTACACCTTC.

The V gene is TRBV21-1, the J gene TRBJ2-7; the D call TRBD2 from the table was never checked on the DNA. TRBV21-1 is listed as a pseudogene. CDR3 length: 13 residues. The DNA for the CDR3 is TGTGCTATACGGCCAGGGTGGGACTTGTGGCAGTACTTC. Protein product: CAIRPGWDLWQYF.

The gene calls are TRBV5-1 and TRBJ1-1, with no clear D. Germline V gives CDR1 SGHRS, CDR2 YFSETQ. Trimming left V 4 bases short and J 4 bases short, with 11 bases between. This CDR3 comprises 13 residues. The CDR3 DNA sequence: TGCGCCAGCAGCCCCGACGGGCGCACTGAAGCTTTCTTT. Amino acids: CASSPDGRTEAFF. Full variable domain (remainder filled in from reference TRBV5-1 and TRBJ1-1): KAGVTQTPRYLIKTRGQQVTLSCSPISGHRSVSWYQQTPGQGLQFLFEYFSETQRNKGNFPGRFSGRQFSNSRSEMNVSTLELGDSALYLCASSPDGRTEAFFGQGTRLTVV.

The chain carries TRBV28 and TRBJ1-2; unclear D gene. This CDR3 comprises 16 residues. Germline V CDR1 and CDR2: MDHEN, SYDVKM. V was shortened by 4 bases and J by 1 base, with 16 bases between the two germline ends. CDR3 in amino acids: CASSSPWSVVNYGYTF. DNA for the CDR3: TGTGCCAGCAGTTCCCCGTGGTCCGTCGTTAACTATGGCTACACCTTC.

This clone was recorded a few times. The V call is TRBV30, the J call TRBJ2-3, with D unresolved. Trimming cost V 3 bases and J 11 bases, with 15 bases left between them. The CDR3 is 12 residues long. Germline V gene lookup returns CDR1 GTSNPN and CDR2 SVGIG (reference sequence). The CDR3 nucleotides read TGTGCCTGGAGCGTTTCGACACTCAGGCAGTATTTT. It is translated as CAWSVSTLRQYF. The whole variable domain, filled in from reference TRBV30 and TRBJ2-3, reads SQTIHQWPATLVQPVGSPLSLECTVEGTSNPNLYWYRQAAGRGLQLLFYSVGIGQISSEVPQNLSASRPQDRQFILSSKKLLLSDSGFYLCAWSVSTLRQYFGPGTRLTVL.

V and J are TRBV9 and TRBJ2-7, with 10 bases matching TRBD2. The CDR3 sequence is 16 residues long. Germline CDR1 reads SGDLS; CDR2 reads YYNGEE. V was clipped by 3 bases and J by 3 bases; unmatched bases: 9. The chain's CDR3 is CASSATLAGGLYEQYF. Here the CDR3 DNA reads TGTGCCAGCAGCGCAACATTAGCGGGAGGTCTCTACGAGCAGTACTTC. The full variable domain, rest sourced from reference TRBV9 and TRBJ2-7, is DSGVTQTPKHLITATGQRVTLRCSPRSGDLSVYWYQQSLDQGLQFLIQYYNGEERAKGNILERFSAQQFPDLHSELNLSSLELGDSALYFCASSATLAGGLYEQYFGPGTRLTVT.

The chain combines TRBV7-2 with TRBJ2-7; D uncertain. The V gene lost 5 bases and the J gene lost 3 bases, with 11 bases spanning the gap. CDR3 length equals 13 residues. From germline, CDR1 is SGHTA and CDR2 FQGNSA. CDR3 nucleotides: TGTGCCAGCAGCCCCATCAGTGGCTACGAGCAGTACTTC. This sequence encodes CASSPISGYEQYF.

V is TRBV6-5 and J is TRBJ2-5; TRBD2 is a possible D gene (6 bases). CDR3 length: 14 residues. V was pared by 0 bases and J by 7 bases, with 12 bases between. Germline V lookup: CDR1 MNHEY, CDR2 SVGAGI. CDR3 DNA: TGTGCCAGCAGTTACTCCGGGGGTCAGGGGACCCAGTACTTC. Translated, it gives CASSYSGGQGTQYF.

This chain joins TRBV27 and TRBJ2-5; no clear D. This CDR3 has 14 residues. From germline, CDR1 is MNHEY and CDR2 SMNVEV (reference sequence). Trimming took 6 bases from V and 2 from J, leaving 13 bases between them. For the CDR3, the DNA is TGTGCCAGCAGCCCTACAGACTTACAAGAGACCCAGTACTTC. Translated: CASSPTDLQETQYF.

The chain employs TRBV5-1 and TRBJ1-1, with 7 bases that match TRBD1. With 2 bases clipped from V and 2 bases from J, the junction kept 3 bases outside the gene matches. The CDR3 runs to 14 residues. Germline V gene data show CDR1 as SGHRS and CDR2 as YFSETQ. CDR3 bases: TGCGCCAGCAGCTTCACAGGGGTTAACACTGAAGCTTTCTTT. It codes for CASSFTGVNTEAFF.

Here the CDR3 reads CASSQKEYEQYF. CDR3 nucleotides: TGTGCCAGCAGCCAAAAAGAGTACGAGCAGTACTTC. The chain has TRBV14 and TRBJ2-7, with D unclear. Trimming stripped 2 bases from V and 4 bases from J, with 6 bases between. Germline V lookup: CDR1 SGHDN, CDR2 FVKESK. CDR3 length equals 12 residues.

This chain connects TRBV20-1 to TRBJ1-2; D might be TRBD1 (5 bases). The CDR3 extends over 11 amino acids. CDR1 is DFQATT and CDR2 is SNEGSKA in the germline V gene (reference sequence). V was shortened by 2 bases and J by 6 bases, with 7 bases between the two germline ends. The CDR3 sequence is CSARSGDGYTF. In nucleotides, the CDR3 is TGCAGTGCTAGATCGGGGGATGGCTACACCTTC.

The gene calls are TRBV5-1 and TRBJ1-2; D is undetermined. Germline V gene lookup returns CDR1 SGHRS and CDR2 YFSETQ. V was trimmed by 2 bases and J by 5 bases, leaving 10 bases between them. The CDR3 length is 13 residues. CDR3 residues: CASSFSYQYGYTF. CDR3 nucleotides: TGCGCCAGCAGCTTCTCTTACCAGTATGGCTACACCTTC.

The CDR3 spells CASSITQISGKVSYEQYF. The CDR3 nucleotides are TGTGCCAGTAGTATTACCCAGATCAGCGGCAAGGTCTCCTACGAGCAGTACTTC. The chain carries TRBV19 and TRBJ2-7; maybe TRBD2 (5 bases). The germline gives CDR1 LNHDA, CDR2 SQIVND (reference sequence). The CDR3 contains 18 residues. V was pared by 3 bases and J by 0 bases, with 21 bases between.

The CDR3: CASSSHSGRSYEQYF. The CDR3 DNA follows: TGTGCCAGCAGTTCACATAGCGGGAGATCCTACGAGCAGTACTTC. The chain recombines TRBV27 with TRBJ2-7; 9 bases match TRBD2. CDR1 MNHEY and CDR2 SMNVEV come from the germline V gene (reference sequence). Trimming at V came to 4 bases and at J to 1 base, leaving 5 bases not matched to a gene. CDR3 length: 15 amino acids.

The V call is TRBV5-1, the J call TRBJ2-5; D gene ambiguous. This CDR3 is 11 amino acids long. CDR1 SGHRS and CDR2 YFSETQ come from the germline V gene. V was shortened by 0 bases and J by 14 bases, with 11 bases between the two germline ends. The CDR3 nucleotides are TGCGCCAGCAGCTTGGATGGCGCTCAATACTTC. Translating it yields CASSLDGAQYF. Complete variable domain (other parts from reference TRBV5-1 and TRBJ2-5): KAGVTQTPRYLIKTRGQQVTLSCSPISGHRSVSWYQQTPGQGLQFLFEYFSETQRNKGNFPGRFSGRQFSNSRSEMNVSTLELGDSALYLCASSLDGAQYFGPGTRLLVL.

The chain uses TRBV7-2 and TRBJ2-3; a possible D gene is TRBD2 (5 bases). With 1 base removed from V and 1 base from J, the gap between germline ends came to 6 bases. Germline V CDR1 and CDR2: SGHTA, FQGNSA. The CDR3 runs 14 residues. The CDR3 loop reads CASSLVRGTDTQYF. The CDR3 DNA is TGTGCCAGCAGCTTAGTGAGGGGCACAGATACGCAGTATTTT.

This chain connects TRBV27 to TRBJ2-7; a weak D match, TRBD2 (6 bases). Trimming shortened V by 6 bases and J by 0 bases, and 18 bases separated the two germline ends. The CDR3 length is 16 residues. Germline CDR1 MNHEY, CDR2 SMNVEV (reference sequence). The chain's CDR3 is CASSLGRDLSSYEQYF. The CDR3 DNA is TGTGCCAGCAGCCTAGGTAGGGACTTAAGCTCCTACGAGCAGTACTTC.